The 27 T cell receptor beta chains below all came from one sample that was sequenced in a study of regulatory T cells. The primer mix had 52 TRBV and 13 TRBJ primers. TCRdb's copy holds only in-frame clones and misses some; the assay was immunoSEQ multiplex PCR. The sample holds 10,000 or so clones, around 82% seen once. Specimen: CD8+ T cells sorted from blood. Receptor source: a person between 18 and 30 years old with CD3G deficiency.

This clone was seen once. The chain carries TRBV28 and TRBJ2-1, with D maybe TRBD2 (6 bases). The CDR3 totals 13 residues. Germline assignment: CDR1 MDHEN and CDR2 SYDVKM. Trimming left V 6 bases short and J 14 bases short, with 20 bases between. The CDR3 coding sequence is TGTGCCAGCAGGATCAACCGCCTAGCGCCTGAGTTCTTC. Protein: CASRINRLAPEFF.

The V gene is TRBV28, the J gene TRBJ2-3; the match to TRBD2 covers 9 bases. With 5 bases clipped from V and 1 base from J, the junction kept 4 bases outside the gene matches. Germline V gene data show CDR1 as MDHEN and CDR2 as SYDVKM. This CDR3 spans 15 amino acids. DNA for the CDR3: TGTGCCAGCAGTGGAGCGGGAGGACGCACAGATACGCAGTATTTT. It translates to CASSGAGGRTDTQYF.

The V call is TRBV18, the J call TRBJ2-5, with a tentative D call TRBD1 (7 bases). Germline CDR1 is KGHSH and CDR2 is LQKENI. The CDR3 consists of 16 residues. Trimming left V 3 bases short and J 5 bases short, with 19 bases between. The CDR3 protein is CASSPRGGGIMETQYF. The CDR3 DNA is TGTGCCAGCTCACCTCGCGGAGGGGGCATAATGGAGACCCAGTACTTC.

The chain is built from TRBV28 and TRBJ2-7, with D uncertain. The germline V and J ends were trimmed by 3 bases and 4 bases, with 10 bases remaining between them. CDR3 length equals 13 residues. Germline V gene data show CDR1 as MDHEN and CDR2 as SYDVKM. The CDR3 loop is CASSLASWYEQYF. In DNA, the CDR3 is TGTGCCAGCAGTTTGGCGAGCTGGTACGAGCAGTACTTC.

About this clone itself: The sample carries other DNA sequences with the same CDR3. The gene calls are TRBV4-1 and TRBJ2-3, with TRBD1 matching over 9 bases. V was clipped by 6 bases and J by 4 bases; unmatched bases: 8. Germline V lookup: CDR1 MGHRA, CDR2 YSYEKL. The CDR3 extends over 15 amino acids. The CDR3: CASSHTGGASDTQYF. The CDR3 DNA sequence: TGCGCCAGCAGTCATACAGGGGGCGCATCAGATACGCAGTATTTT.

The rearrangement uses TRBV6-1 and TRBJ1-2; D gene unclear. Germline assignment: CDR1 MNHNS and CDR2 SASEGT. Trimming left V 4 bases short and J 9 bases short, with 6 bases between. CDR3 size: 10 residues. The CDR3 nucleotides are TGTGCCAGCAGTGGAGCCAGCTACACCTTC. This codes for CASSGASYTF.

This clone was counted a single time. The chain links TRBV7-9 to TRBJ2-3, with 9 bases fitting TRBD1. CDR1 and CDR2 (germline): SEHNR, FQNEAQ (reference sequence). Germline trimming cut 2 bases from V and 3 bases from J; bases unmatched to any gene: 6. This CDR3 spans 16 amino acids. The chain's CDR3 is CASSLSPDRGTDTQYF. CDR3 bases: TGTGCCAGCAGCTTATCCCCGGACAGGGGAACAGATACGCAGTATTTT.

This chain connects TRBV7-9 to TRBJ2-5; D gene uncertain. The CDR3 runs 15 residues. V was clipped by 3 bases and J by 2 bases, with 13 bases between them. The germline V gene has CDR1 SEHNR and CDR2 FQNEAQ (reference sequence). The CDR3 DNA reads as TGTGCCAGCAGCTTCGGCCCTGGGCTACAAGAGACCCAGTACTTC. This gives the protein CASSFGPGLQETQYF.

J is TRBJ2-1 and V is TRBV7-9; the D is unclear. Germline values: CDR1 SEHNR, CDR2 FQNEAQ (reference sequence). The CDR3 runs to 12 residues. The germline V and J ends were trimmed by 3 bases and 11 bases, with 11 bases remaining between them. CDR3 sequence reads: CASSFLTPKQFF. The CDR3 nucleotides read TGTGCCAGCAGCTTCTTGACCCCGAAGCAGTTCTTC.

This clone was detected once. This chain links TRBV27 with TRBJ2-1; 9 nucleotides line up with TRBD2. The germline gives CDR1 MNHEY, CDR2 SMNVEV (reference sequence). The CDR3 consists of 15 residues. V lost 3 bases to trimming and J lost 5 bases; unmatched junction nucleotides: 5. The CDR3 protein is CASSLRAGGHNEQFF. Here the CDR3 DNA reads TGTGCCAGCAGTTTGAGGGCGGGGGGGCACAATGAGCAGTTCTTC.

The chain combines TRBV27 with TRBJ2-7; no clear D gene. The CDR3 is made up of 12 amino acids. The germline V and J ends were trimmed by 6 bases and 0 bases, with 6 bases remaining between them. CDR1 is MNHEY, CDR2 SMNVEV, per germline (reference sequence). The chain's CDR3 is CASSFSSYEQYF. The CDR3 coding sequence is TGTGCCAGCAGCTTTAGCTCCTACGAGCAGTACTTC.

CDR3 bases: TGTGCCAGCAGTTTTACTAGCGGAGGGGGTTACAATGAGCAGTTCTTC. Protein: CASSFTSGGGYNEQFF. The V and J genes are TRBV28 and TRBJ2-1; TRBD2 matches at 8 bases. CDR3 length equals 16 residues. Germline V CDR1 and CDR2: MDHEN, SYDVKM. After removal of 3 bases from V and 4 bases from J, the junction contained 8 bases not matched to a gene.

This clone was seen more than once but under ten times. The CDR3 region is CSRDPGDQPQHF. The CDR3 DNA follows: TGCAGCAGGGATCCGGGGGATCAGCCCCAGCATTTT. This chain uses TRBV29-1 with TRBJ1-5, with D possibly matching TRBD1 (5 bases). V shed 8 bases and J shed 5 bases, with 13 bases lying between them. Looked up from germline, CDR1 is SQVTM and CDR2 is ANQGSEA. The CDR3 consists of 12 residues.

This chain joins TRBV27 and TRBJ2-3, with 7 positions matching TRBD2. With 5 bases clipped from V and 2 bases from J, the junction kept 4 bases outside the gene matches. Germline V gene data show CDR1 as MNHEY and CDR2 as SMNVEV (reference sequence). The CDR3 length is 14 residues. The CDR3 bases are TGTGCCAGCAGTCAAACTAGCGCCACAGATACGCAGTATTTT. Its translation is CASSQTSATDTQYF.

Here the CDR3 reads CASSESRGWTEAFF. Here the CDR3 DNA reads TGTGCCAGCAGTGAAAGCAGGGGTTGGACTGAAGCTTTCTTT. The chain employs TRBV6-1 and TRBJ1-1; D possibly corresponds to TRBD1 (6 bases). Trimming shortened V by 2 bases and J by 5 bases, and 12 bases separated the two germline ends. The germline CDR1 and CDR2 sequences are MNHNS and SASEGT. This CDR3 contains 14 residues.

The CDR3 DNA follows: TGTGCCACCTCCAGCCTTTCCTCCTACGAGCAGTACTTC. Its protein is CATSSLSSYEQYF. The chain links TRBV6-1 to TRBJ2-7; D unresolved. Trimming cost V 10 bases and J 0 bases, with 13 bases left between them. Germline CDR1 and CDR2: MNHNS and SASEGT. CDR3 length equals 13 residues.

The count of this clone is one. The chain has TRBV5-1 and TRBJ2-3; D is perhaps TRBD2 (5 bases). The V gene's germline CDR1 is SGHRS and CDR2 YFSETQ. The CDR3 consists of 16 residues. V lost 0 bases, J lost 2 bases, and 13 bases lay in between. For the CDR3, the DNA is TGCGCCAGCAGCTTGGCCGATTCGGGATTCACAGATACGCAGTATTTT. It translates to CASSLADSGFTDTQYF.

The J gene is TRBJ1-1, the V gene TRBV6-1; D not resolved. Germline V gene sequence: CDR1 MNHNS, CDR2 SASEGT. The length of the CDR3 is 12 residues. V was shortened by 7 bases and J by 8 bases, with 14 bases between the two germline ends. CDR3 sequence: CASNLGRNEAFF. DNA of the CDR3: TGTGCCAGCAATTTGGGCAGGAACGAAGCTTTCTTT.

CDR3 protein: CASSTGPNTEAFF. Here the CDR3 DNA reads TGTGCCAGCAGCACGGGCCCGAACACTGAAGCTTTCTTT. The chain employs TRBV7-8 and TRBJ1-1, with no clear D. The V gene's germline CDR1 is SGHVS and CDR2 FQNEAQ. Trimming removed 5 bases from V and 1 base from J, with 8 bases in between. The CDR3 extends over 13 amino acids.

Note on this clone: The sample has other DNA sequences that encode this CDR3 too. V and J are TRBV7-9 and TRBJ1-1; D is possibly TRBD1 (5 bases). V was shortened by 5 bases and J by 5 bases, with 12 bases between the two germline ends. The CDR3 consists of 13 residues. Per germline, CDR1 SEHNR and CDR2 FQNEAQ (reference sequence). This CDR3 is CASSRGEGTEAFF. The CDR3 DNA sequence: TGTGCCAGCAGCCGAGGGGAGGGTACTGAAGCTTTCTTT.

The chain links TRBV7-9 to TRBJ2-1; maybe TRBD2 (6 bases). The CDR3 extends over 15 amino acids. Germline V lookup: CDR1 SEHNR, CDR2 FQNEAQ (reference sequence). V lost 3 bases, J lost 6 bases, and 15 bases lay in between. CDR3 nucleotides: TGTGCCAGCAGCTTTACGTCGGGGGTGTCCAATGAGCAGTTCTTC. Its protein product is CASSFTSGVSNEQFF.

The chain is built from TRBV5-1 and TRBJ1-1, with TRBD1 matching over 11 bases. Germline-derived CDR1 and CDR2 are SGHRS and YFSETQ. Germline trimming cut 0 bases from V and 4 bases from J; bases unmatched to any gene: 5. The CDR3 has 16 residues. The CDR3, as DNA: TGCGCCAGCAGCTTGGGGACAGGGGGCTATGGCACTGAAGCTTTCTTT. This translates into CASSLGTGGYGTEAFF.

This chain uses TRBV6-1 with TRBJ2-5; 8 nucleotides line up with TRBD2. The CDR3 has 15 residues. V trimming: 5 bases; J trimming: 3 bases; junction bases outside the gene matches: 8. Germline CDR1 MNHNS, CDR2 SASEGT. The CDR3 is CASSFRGGDEETQYF. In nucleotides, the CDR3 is TGTGCCAGCAGTTTCCGGGGGGGGGACGAAGAGACCCAGTACTTC.

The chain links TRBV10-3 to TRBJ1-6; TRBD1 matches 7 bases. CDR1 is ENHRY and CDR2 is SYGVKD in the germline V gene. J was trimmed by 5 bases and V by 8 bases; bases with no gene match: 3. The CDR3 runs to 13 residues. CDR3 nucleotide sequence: TGTGCCATCCGGGACAGCAATAATTCACCCCTCCACTTT. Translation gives CAIRDSNNSPLHF.

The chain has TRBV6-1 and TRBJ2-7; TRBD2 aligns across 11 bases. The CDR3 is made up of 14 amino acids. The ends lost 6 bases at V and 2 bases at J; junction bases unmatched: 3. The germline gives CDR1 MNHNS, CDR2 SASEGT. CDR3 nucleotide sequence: TGTGCCAGCAGATTTAGCGGGAGGGCCTACGAGCAGTACTTC. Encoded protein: CASRFSGRAYEQYF.

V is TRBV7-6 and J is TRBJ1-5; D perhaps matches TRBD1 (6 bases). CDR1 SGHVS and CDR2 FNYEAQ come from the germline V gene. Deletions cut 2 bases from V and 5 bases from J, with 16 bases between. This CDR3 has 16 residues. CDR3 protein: CASSLSGGPADQPQHF. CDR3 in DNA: TGTGCCAGCAGCTTAAGCGGGGGCCCCGCTGATCAGCCCCAGCATTTT.

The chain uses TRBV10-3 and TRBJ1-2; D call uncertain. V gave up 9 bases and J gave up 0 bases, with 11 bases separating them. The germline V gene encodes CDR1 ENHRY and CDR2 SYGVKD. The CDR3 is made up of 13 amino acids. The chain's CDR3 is CAIFDPSNYGYTF. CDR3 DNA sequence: TGTGCCATATTCGACCCTTCTAACTATGGCTACACCTTC.